This TCR beta chain originates from a study of Ad26.COV2.S vaccination and SARS-CoV-2 variants. The overall study: Participants got Ad26.COV2.S intramuscularly, once or twice 56 days apart.

This sample's treatment: roughly 20 received Ad26.COV2.S at low or high dose, single or two shots; five or six received placebo; per-sample allocation not given. Repertoires come from day 63 after the first vaccine or placebo injection. Regarding this clone: The antigen remains undetermined.

Using immunoSEQ multiplex PCR, the repertoire was profiled, and TCRdb retains in-frame clones only, with some absent. The data contain some 340,000 clones, around 81% of them singletons. Whole-study findings and limits: The placebo group had lower spike-specific TCR breadth than the vaccine recipients did.

Looked up from germline, CDR1 is LGHDT and CDR2 is YNNKEL (reference sequence). This CDR3 has 14 residues. J lost 10 bases, V lost 5 bases, and 5 bases had no gene match. The receptor comes from a person aged 18-60 years who received the Ad26.COV2.S COVID-19 vaccine or a placebo. This specimen was peripheral blood, taken in a trial of Ad26.COV2.S vaccine versus placebo. The J gene is TRBJ1-6, the V gene TRBV3-1 (or the pseudogene TRBV3-2); 10 bases are a match to TRBD1. This chain's CDR3 is CASSYRQGASPLHF. CDR3 coding DNA: TGTGCCAGCAGCTATAGACAGGGGGCCTCACCCCTCCACTTT.